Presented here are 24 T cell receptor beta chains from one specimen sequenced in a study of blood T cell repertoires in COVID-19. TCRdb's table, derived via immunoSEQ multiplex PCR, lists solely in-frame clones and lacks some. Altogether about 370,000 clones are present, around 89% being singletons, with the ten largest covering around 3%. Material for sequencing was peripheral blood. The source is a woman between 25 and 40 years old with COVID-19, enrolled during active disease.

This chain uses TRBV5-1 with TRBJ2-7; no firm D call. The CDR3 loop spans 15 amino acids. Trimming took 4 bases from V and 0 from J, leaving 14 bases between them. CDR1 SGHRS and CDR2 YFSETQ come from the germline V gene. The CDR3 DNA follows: TGCGCCAGCAGCATAAGCATTAGAAGCTCCTACGAGCAGTACTTC. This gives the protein CASSISIRSSYEQYF.

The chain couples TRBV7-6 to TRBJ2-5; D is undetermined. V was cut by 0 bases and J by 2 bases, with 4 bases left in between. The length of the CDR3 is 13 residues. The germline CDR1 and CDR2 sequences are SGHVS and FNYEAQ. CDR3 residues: CASSLAQQETQYF. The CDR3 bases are TGTGCCAGCAGCTTAGCCCAGCAAGAGACCCAGTACTTC.

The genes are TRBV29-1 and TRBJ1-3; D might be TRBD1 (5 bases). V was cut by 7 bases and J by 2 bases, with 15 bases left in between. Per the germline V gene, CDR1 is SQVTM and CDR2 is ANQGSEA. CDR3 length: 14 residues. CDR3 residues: CSAEGGGAGNTIYF. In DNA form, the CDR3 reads TGCAGCGCCGAAGGCGGAGGGGCTGGAAACACCATATATTTT.

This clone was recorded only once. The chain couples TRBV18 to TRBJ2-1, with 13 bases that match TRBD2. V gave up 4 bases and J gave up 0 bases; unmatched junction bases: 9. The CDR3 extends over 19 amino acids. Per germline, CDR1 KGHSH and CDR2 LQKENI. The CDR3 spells CASSLRTSGGPSSYNEQFF. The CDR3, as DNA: TGTGCCAGCTCACTTAGGACTAGCGGGGGTCCCAGCTCCTACAATGAGCAGTTCTTC.

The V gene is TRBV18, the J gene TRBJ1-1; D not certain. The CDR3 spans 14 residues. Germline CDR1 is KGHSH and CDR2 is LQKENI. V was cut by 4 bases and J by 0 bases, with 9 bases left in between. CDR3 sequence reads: CASSRTGMNTEAFF. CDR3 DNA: TGTGCCAGCTCACGCACGGGGATGAACACTGAAGCTTTCTTT.

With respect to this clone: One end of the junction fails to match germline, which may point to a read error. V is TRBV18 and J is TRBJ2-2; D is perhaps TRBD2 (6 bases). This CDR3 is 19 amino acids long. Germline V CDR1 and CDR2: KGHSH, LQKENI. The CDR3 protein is CASSPYISGVRTNTGELFF. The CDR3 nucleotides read TGTGCCAGCTCACCATATATTTCGGGGGTCCGAACGAATACCGGGGAGCTGTTTTTT.

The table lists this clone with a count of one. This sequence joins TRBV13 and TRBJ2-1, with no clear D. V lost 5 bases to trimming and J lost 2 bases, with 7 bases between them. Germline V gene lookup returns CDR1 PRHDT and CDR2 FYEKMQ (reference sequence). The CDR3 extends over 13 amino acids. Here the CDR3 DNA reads TGTGCCAGCAGCCAAACTACCTACAATGAGCAGTTCTTC. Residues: CASSQTTYNEQFF.

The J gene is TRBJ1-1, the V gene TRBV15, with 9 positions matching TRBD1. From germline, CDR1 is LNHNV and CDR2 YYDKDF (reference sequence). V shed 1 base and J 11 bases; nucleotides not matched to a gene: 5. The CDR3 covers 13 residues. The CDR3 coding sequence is TGTGCCACCAGCAGAGGGGGCGGGACAGGGGCTTTCTTT. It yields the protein CATSRGGGTGAFF.

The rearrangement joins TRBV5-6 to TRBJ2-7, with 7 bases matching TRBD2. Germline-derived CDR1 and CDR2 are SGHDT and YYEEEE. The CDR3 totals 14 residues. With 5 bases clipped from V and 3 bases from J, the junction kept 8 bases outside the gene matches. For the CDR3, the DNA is TGTGCCAGCAGGGCTAGACTAGCAGGCTACGAGCAGTACTTC. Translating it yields CASRARLAGYEQYF.

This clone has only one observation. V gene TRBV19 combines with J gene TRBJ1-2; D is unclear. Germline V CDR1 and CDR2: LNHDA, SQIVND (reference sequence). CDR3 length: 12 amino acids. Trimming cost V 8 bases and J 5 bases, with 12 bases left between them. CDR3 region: CASREGDYGYTF. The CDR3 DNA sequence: TGTGCCAGTCGAGAGGGAGATTATGGCTACACCTTC.

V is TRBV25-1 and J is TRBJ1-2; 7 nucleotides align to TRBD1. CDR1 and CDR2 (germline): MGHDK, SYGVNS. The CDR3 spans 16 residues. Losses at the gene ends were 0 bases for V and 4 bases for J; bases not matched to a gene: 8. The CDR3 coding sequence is TGTGCCAGCAGTGAATATAGAGGGGGCGAGACCTATGGCTACACCTTC. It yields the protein CASSEYRGGETYGYTF.

CDR3 DNA: TGTGCCAGCAGTGTAGGACAGGGGTTTGGTGGCTACACCTTC. It is translated as CASSVGQGFGGYTF. The chain uses TRBV28 and TRBJ1-2; 9 bases match TRBD1. The V and J ends lost 5 bases and 7 bases, in that order; junction bases with no gene match: 8. This CDR3 has 14 residues. Germline assignment: CDR1 MDHEN and CDR2 SYDVKM.

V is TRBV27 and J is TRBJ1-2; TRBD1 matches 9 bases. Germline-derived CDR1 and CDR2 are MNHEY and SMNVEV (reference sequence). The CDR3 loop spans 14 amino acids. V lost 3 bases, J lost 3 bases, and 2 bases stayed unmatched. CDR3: CASSFRQGDYGYTF. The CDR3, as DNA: TGTGCCAGCAGTTTCCGACAGGGGGACTATGGCTACACCTTC.

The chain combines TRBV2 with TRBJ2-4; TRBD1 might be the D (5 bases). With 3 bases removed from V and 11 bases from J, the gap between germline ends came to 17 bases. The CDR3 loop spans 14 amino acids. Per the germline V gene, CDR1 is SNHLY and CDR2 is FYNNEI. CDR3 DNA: TGTGCCAGCAGTGATTTGGGGCAGGTGAAGGTTCAGTACTTC. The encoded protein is CASSDLGQVKVQYF.

The DNA of the CDR3 is TGTGCCATCATGGGTCTCGGGGATACGCAGTATTTT. It yields the protein CAIMGLGDTQYF. V and J are TRBV10-3 and TRBJ2-3; D unclear. CDR1 and CDR2 (germline): ENHRY, SYGVKD. The germline V and J ends were trimmed by 7 bases and 6 bases, with 11 bases remaining between them. The CDR3 runs 12 residues.

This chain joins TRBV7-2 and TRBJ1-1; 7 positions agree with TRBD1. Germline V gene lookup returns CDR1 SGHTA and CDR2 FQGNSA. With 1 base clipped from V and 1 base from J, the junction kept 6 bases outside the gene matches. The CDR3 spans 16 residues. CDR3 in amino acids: CASSLGRGFRNTEAFF. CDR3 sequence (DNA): TGTGCCAGCAGCTTAGGCAGGGGGTTTAGGAACACTGAAGCTTTCTTT.

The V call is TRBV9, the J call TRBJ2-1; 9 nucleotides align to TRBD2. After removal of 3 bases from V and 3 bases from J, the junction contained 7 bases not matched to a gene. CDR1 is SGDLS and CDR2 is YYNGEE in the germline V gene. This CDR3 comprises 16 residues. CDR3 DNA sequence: TGTGCCAGCAGCGCCCAGGGACTAGCAGTCTACAATGAGCAGTTCTTC. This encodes CASSAQGLAVYNEQFF. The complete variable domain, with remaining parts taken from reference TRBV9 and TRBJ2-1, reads DSGVTQTPKHLITATGQRVTLRCSPRSGDLSVYWYQQSLDQGLQFLIQYYNGEERAKGNILERFSAQQFPDLHSELNLSSLELGDSALYFCASSAQGLAVYNEQFFGPGTRLTVL.

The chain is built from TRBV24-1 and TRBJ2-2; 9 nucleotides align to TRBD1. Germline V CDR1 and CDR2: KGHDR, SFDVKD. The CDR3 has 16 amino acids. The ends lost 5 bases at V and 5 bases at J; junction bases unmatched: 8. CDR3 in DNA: TGTGCCACCAGTGCCCCCGGGACAGGGAAGACCGGGGAGCTGTTTTTT. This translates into CATSAPGTGKTGELFF.

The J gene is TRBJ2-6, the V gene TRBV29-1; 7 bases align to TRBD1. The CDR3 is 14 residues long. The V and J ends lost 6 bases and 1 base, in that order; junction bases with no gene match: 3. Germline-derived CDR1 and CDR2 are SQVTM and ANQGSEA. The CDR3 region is CSVPQGSGANVLTF. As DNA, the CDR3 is TGCAGCGTCCCACAGGGGTCTGGGGCCAACGTCCTGACTTTC.

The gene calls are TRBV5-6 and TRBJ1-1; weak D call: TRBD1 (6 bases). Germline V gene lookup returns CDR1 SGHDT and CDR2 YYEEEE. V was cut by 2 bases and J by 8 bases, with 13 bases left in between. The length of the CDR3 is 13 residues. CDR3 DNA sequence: TGTGCCAGCAGCTTTGGGGGGGCCAGAGAAGCTTTCTTT. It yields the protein CASSFGGAREAFF.

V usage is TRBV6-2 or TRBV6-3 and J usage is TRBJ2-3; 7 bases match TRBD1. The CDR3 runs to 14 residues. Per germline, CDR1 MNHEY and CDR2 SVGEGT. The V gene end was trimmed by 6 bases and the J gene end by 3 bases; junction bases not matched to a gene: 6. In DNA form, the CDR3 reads TGTGCCAGCAGCTTCGACAGGGTAACAGATACGCAGTATTTT. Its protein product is CASSFDRVTDTQYF.

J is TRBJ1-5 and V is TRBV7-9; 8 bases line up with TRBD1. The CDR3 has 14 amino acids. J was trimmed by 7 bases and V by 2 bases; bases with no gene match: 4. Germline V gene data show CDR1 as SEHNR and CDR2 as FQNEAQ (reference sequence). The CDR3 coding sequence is TGTGCCAGCAGCTTACAGGGGGCAGGGCAGCCCCAGCATTTT. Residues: CASSLQGAGQPQHF.

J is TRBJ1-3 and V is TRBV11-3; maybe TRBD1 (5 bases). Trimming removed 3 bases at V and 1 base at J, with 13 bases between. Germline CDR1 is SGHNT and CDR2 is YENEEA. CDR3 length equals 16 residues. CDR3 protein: CASSFTVAGSGNTIYF. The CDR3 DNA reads TGTGCCAGCAGCTTCACGGTGGCAGGGTCTGGAAACACCATATATTTT.

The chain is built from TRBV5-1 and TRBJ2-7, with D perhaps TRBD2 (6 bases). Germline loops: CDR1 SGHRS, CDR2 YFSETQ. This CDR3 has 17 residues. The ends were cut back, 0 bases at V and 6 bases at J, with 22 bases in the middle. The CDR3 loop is CASSLAQGGAATGEQYF. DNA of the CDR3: TGCGCCAGCAGCTTGGCCCAAGGCGGGGCCGCCACGGGCGAGCAGTACTTC.